This T cell receptor (beta chain) was obtained from a study of persistence of HIV-infected CD4 T cells. Sequencing used immunoSEQ version 4 in survey mode. Only in-frame clones appear in the TCRdb table, and some are missing; sequencing was by immunoSEQ multiplex PCR. Among about 64,000 clones listed, roughly 75% were seen once. Overlapping HIV-1 Gag 15-mer peptides at approximately 0.96 ug per peptide per mL were used. CD40L/CD69 double-negative CD45RO-high memory CD4+ T cells were collected. Donors had CD4+ T cell counts above 400 cells/uL and were CMV-seropositive. CD8+ T cells were removed from PBMCs prior to stimulation. With regard to this clone: Antigen: not known.

General study points: Rare CMV-responding cells carrying HIV-1 proviruses were not analyzed separately for TCR. CMV- and Gag-responding cells had lower TCRbeta richness than CD3/CD28-responding cells.

The ends were cut back, 8 bases at V and 1 base at J, with 13 bases in the middle. Germline CDR1 reads SGHRS; CDR2 reads YFSETQ. This CDR3 is built from 15 residues. The receptor was isolated from an adult man with HIV who was CMV-seropositive. The chain joins TRBV5-1 to TRBJ2-6; TRBD1 might be the D (6 bases). The sequencing used CD4+ T cells sorted from PBMCs after roughly 18-hour stimulation, collected from a patient who received antiretroviral therapy. The CDR3 protein is CASSDRPSGANVLTF. The CDR3 DNA follows: TGCGCCAGTTCTGACAGGCCTTCTGGGGCCAACGTCCTGACTTTC.